The 32 T cell receptor beta chains presented below share a single source sample, sequenced in a study of blood T cell repertoires in COVID-19. Some clones are missing from TCRdb's copy, which holds only in-frame ones; the method was immunoSEQ multiplex PCR. The profile shows about 220,000 clones, almost 90% of them singletons. The sequenced material came from PBMCs or T cells enriched from blood (not recorded which). All receptors derive from a woman between 45 and 65 years old with acute COVID-19.

V gene TRBV4-3 combines with J gene TRBJ2-7; 8 nucleotides agree with TRBD1. Trimming at V came to 4 bases and at J to 3 bases, leaving 8 bases not matched to a gene. The CDR3 is 15 amino acids. Germline CDR1 reads LGHNA; CDR2 reads YSLEER. The CDR3, as DNA: TGCGCCAGCAGCCTATCAACAGGGGGACTCTACGAGCAGTACTTC. It encodes CASSLSTGGLYEQYF.

The chain recombines TRBV7-2 with TRBJ2-1; D perhaps matches TRBD2 (6 bases). Trimming pared 4 bases from V and 1 base from J, leaving 11 bases between. The CDR3 has 15 amino acids. The germline gives CDR1 SGHTA, CDR2 FQGNSA. The CDR3 is CASSSGTLSYNEQFF. The CDR3 nucleotides are TGTGCCAGCAGCTCCGGGACTCTATCCTACAATGAGCAGTTCTTC.

This clone was detected only once. The rearrangement uses TRBV15 and TRBJ2-1; D is undetermined. V shed 0 bases and J shed 0 bases, with 6 bases lying between them. The CDR3 is 15 amino acids. CDR1 is LNHNV, CDR2 YYDKDF, per germline (reference sequence). The CDR3 sequence is CATSRERSSYNEQFF. The DNA of the CDR3 is TGTGCCACCAGCAGAGAGAGGAGCTCCTACAATGAGCAGTTCTTC. The variable domain in full, with the rest retrieved from reference TRBV15 and TRBJ2-1, is DAMVIQNPRYQVTQFGKPVTLSCSQTLNHNVMYWYQQKSSQAPKLLFHYYDKDFNNEADTPDNFQSRRPNTSFCFLDIRSPGLGDTAMYLCATSRERSSYNEQFFGPGTRLTVL.

This clone has only a few counts. V usage is TRBV5-1 and J usage is TRBJ2-7; D unresolved. The CDR3 has 12 residues. Trimming removed 4 bases from V and 2 bases from J, with 7 bases in between. CDR1 SGHRS and CDR2 YFSETQ come from the germline V gene. The CDR3 DNA sequence: TGCGCCAGCAGCGAACTCCCCTACGAGCAGTACTTC. It specifies CASSELPYEQYF.

The V gene is TRBV30, the J gene TRBJ2-6; TRBD1 aligns across 10 bases. The CDR3 consists of 20 residues. The V segment lost 5 bases and the J segment 4 bases; nucleotides outside the gene matches: 20. CDR1 and CDR2 (germline): GTSNPN, SVGIG (reference sequence). The CDR3 bases are TGTGCCTGGCTTAAGTGGGACAGGGGCCGGTATATTCCCGGGGCCAACGTCCTGACTTTC. Encoded protein: CAWLKWDRGRYIPGANVLTF.

The count of this clone is one. The CDR3 protein is CASSPLPGLVMAGELFF. CDR3 nucleotides: TGTGCCAGCAGCCCCCTACCCGGACTAGTAATGGCCGGGGAGCTGTTTTTT. This rearrangement joins TRBV3-1 (or the pseudogene TRBV3-2) to TRBJ2-2, with TRBD2 matching 7 bases. Germline CDR1 reads LGHDT; CDR2 reads YNNKEL (reference sequence). The CDR3 is made up of 17 amino acids. Trimming took 4 bases from V and 6 from J; bases not matched to a gene: 14.

The chain recombines TRBV7-9 with TRBJ2-7, with 9 bases fitting TRBD2. V lost 4 bases, J lost 2 bases, and 6 bases stayed unmatched. This CDR3 has 15 amino acids. CDR1 is SEHNR and CDR2 is FQNEAQ in the germline V gene (reference sequence). The CDR3 is CASSSVAGVTYEQYF. In nucleotides, the CDR3 is TGTGCCAGCAGCTCTGTAGCGGGAGTAACCTACGAGCAGTACTTC.

The chain uses TRBV11-2 and TRBJ2-2; maybe TRBD1 (5 bases). Trimming pared 5 bases from V and 6 bases from J, leaving 13 bases between. The CDR3 loop spans 14 amino acids. Germline lookup yields CDR1 SGHAT and CDR2 FQNNGV. CDR3 loop: CASSNLLGPGELFF. The CDR3 DNA sequence: TGTGCCAGCAGCAACCTGTTGGGGCCCGGGGAGCTGTTTTTT.

The V and J genes are TRBV30 and TRBJ1-5; the D is unclear. This CDR3 region has 12 residues. Germline CDR1 GTSNPN, CDR2 SVGIG (reference sequence). Between the trimmed V and J ends, which lost 0 bases and 5 bases, there was a span of 5 bases. The CDR3 spells CAWSVGDQPQHF. The CDR3 DNA reads TGTGCCTGGAGTGTAGGAGATCAGCCCCAGCATTTT.

The chain combines TRBV7-8 with TRBJ1-3; possibly TRBD1 for D (6 bases). Looked up from germline, CDR1 is SGHVS and CDR2 is FQNEAQ. CDR3 length: 15 residues. V lost 3 bases to trimming and J lost 4 bases, with 13 bases between them. CDR3 protein: CASSFLAGVGNTIYF. CDR3 in DNA: TGTGCCAGCAGCTTTCTTGCAGGGGTGGGAAACACCATATATTTT. Based on the CDR3 plus reference TRBV7-8 and TRBJ1-3, the full variable domain is GAGVSQSPRYKVAKRGQDVALRCDPISGHVSLFWYQQALGQGPEFLTYFQNEAQLDKSGLPSDRFFAERPEGSVSTLKIQRTQQEDSAVYLCASSFLAGVGNTIYFGEGSWLTVV.

This rearrangement joins TRBV29-1 to TRBJ2-1; 8 bases line up with TRBD2. Germline CDR1 is SQVTM and CDR2 is ANQGSEA. J was trimmed by 14 bases and V by 3 bases; bases with no gene match: 21. The CDR3 spans 16 residues. The CDR3 coding sequence is TGCAGCGTTGATAAACAGCCCCTAGGGGGAGCGGGAGATGAGTTCTTC. Translation: CSVDKQPLGGAGDEFF.

The rearrangement links TRBV7-6 to TRBJ2-7; the D is unclear. Germline lookup yields CDR1 SGHVS and CDR2 FNYEAQ. Trimming shortened V by 1 base and J by 2 bases, and 9 bases separated the two germline ends. This CDR3 spans 14 amino acids. The CDR3 loop reads CASSLGGATYEQYF. CDR3 sequence (DNA): TGTGCCAGCAGCTTAGGTGGAGCCACCTACGAGCAGTACTTC.

In its sample, this clone was seen once. The V and J genes are TRBV14 and TRBJ2-1; D is unresolved. Germline CDR1 SGHDN, CDR2 FVKESK. Trimming shortened V by 2 bases and J by 5 bases, and 4 bases separated the two germline ends. This CDR3 is 12 amino acids long. DNA of the CDR3: TGTGCCAGCAGCCAACTTAACAATGAGCAGTTCTTC. This gives the protein CASSQLNNEQFF.

This clone was detected once. The rearrangement joins TRBV19 to TRBJ1-2, with 7 bases that match TRBD1. This CDR3 has 15 residues. Trimming cost V 5 bases and J 4 bases; bases outside gene matches: 10. The germline gives CDR1 LNHDA, CDR2 SQIVND (reference sequence). CDR3 sequence reads: CASSVDRTSSYGYTF. The CDR3 DNA reads TGTGCCAGTAGTGTGGACAGGACATCCTCCTATGGCTACACCTTC.

The rearrangement uses TRBV27 and TRBJ2-7; no firm D call. With 5 bases removed from V and 1 base from J, the gap between germline ends came to 6 bases. Germline CDR1 reads MNHEY; CDR2 reads SMNVEV (reference sequence). This CDR3 region has 12 residues. The CDR3 DNA is TGTGCCAGCAGTCTAGATTCCTACGAGCAGTACTTC. Amino acids: CASSLDSYEQYF.

This sequence joins TRBV3-1 (or the pseudogene TRBV3-2) and TRBJ2-3, with a tentative D call TRBD1 (6 bases). This CDR3 spans 14 amino acids. From germline, CDR1 is LGHDT and CDR2 YNNKEL (reference sequence). V was pared by 6 bases and J by 3 bases, with 13 bases between. The CDR3 nucleotides are TGTGCCAGCAGACTCAGGGGTTTTACAGATACGCAGTATTTT. Amino acid sequence: CASRLRGFTDTQYF.

V usage is TRBV29-1 and J usage is TRBJ2-2, with TRBD2 as a possible D gene (6 bases). The CDR3 extends over 14 amino acids. CDR1 and CDR2 (germline): SQVTM, ANQGSEA. Trimming shortened V by 4 bases and J by 3 bases, and 12 bases separated the two germline ends. The chain's CDR3 is CSVAPAGDTGELFF. The CDR3 DNA reads as TGCAGCGTTGCTCCAGCGGGTGACACCGGGGAGCTGTTTTTT.

This chain links TRBV28 with TRBJ1-4, with 7 positions matching TRBD1. This CDR3 is 13 amino acids long. The germline V gene has CDR1 MDHEN and CDR2 SYDVKM. V shed 7 bases and J 11 bases; nucleotides not matched to a gene: 10. The chain's CDR3 is CASTRDSIGKLFF. The CDR3 DNA reads TGTGCCAGCACTAGGGACAGCATTGGGAAACTGTTTTTT.

The chain is built from TRBV10-3 and TRBJ2-7, with TRBD2 identical over 11 bases. The V segment lost 7 bases and the J segment 2 bases; nucleotides outside the gene matches: 13. This CDR3 contains 17 residues. Germline CDR1 reads ENHRY; CDR2 reads SYGVKD. CDR3 sequence: CAIIPTTSGRPAYEQYF. In DNA, the CDR3 is TGTGCCATCATCCCTACTACTAGCGGGAGACCCGCCTACGAGCAGTACTTC.

The chain couples TRBV27 to TRBJ1-4; TRBD1 aligns across 7 bases. V was clipped by 4 bases and J by 8 bases; unmatched bases: 7. This CDR3 has 14 amino acids. Germline values: CDR1 MNHEY, CDR2 SMNVEV (reference sequence). The CDR3 nucleotides read TGTGCCAGCAGTTCACAGGGGATTAGCGAAAAACTGTTTTTT. It specifies CASSSQGISEKLFF.

The rearrangement joins TRBV9 to TRBJ2-3, with D possibly matching TRBD2 (5 bases). This CDR3 comprises 15 residues. The V and J ends lost 0 bases and 2 bases respectively, with 10 bases between them. Germline loops: CDR1 SGDLS, CDR2 YYNGEE. CDR3 amino acids: CASSVDQRTTDTQYF. The DNA of the CDR3 is TGTGCCAGCAGCGTAGATCAGCGGACCACAGATACGCAGTATTTT.

This sequence joins TRBV19 and TRBJ1-1, with D maybe TRBD1 (6 bases). Trimming cost V 2 bases and J 1 base, with 11 bases left between them. CDR3 length: 15 residues. In germline, CDR1 is LNHDA, CDR2 SQIVND (reference sequence). The CDR3 DNA reads TGTGCCAGTAGTATAAGTGGGACAAGGAACACTGAAGCTTTCTTT. This codes for CASSISGTRNTEAFF.

As to this clone: The same CDR3 can be traced to other DNA sequences in this sample. This chain joins TRBV5-1 and TRBJ1-1; D possibly corresponds to TRBD1 (5 bases). The germline gives CDR1 SGHRS, CDR2 YFSETQ. With 0 bases removed from V and 0 bases from J, the gap between germline ends came to 6 bases. The CDR3 spans 14 residues. The CDR3 DNA sequence: TGCGCCAGCAGCTTGGACAGGTTGAACACTGAAGCTTTCTTT. Protein sequence: CASSLDRLNTEAFF.

The genes are TRBV30 and TRBJ1-4; D ambiguous. Germline CDR1 is GTSNPN and CDR2 is SVGIG (reference sequence). Trimming cost V 2 bases and J 8 bases, with 12 bases left between them. The CDR3 consists of 13 residues. The chain's CDR3 is CAWSRTAGEKLFF. The CDR3 DNA reads TGTGCCTGGAGTCGAACCGCTGGCGAAAAACTGTTTTTT.

The chain links TRBV9 to TRBJ1-2, with D unresolved. V was shortened by 7 bases and J by 6 bases, with 13 bases between the two germline ends. In germline, CDR1 is SGDLS, CDR2 YYNGEE. There are 12 residues in the CDR3. The CDR3 protein is CASLGSIHGYTF. For the CDR3, the DNA is TGTGCCAGCCTCGGGAGCATCCATGGCTACACCTTC.

The chain recombines TRBV24-1 with TRBJ2-3, with 10 nucleotides matching TRBD2. The CDR3 sequence is 19 residues long. V dropped 5 bases and J dropped 0; count of bases not matched to a gene: 13. Germline CDR1 reads KGHDR; CDR2 reads SFDVKD. The CDR3 coding sequence is TGTGCCACCAGTGGACGGCCTAGCGGGAGTAGCATTAGCACAGATACGCAGTATTTT. It codes for CATSGRPSGSSISTDTQYF.

This chain links TRBV5-1 with TRBJ2-1; D is possibly TRBD2 (5 bases). There are 14 residues in the CDR3. Trimming cost V 10 bases and J 5 bases, with 19 bases left between them. Germline-derived CDR1 and CDR2 are SGHRS and YFSETQ. The CDR3 DNA is TGCGCCGCAAATGAGGGAGCTGTGAACAATGAGCAGTTCTTC. Its translation: CAANEGAVNNEQFF. Supplemented by reference TRBV5-1 and TRBJ2-1, the full variable domain reads KAGVTQTPRYLIKTRGQQVTLSCSPISGHRSVSWYQQTPGQGLQFLFEYFSETQRNKGNFPGRFSGRQFSNSRSEMNVSTLELGDSALYLCAANEGAVNNEQFFGPGTRLTVL.

V usage is TRBV19 and J usage is TRBJ2-5, with 13 bases identical to TRBD2. Germline V gene lookup returns CDR1 LNHDA and CDR2 SQIVND (reference sequence). The CDR3 is 14 residues long. V lost 6 bases to trimming and J lost 3 bases; unmatched junction nucleotides: 1. CDR3 nucleotide sequence: TGTGCCAGTAGAGGGACTAGCGGGGAAGAGACCCAGTACTTC. Translating gives CASRGTSGEETQYF.

The V call is TRBV28, the J call TRBJ1-1; the D gene is possibly TRBD1 (5 bases). The germline V and J ends were trimmed by 3 bases and 0 bases, with 8 bases remaining between them. The CDR3 sequence is 14 residues long. From germline, CDR1 is MDHEN and CDR2 SYDVKM. The CDR3 DNA is TGTGCCAGCAGTTTTCGGGGGGTGAACACTGAAGCTTTCTTT. This encodes CASSFRGVNTEAFF. Variable domain in full (rest from reference TRBV28 and TRBJ1-1): DVKVTQSSRYLVKRTGEKVFLECVQDMDHENMFWYRQDPGLGLRLIYFSYDVKMKEKGDIPEGYSVSREKKERFSLILESASTNQTSMYLCASSFRGVNTEAFFGQGTRLTVV.

V gene TRBV5-5 combines with J gene TRBJ2-5, with 11 bases identical to TRBD2. The CDR3 spans 16 residues. V trimming: 4 bases; J trimming: 1 base; junction bases outside the gene matches: 6. Per the germline V gene, CDR1 is SGHKS and CDR2 is YYEKEE (reference sequence). The CDR3 is CASSPLAGGLQETQYF. CDR3 in DNA: TGTGCCAGCAGCCCCTTAGCGGGAGGGCTCCAAGAGACCCAGTACTTC.

There are a few counts of this clone. The chain employs TRBV6-2 or TRBV6-3 and TRBJ2-7; 8 bases align to TRBD2. The CDR3 spans 16 residues. The germline V gene encodes CDR1 MNHEY and CDR2 SVGEGT. V lost 5 bases to trimming and J lost 2 bases; unmatched junction nucleotides: 11. Written as DNA, the CDR3 is TGTGCCAGCAGTCAACCCCGACTAGCGTCTACCTACGAGCAGTACTTC. Translated, it gives CASSQPRLASTYEQYF.

This clone was observed a handful of times. The chain recombines TRBV7-9 with TRBJ1-2; 8 nucleotides align to TRBD1. The CDR3 covers 13 residues. The ends lost 4 bases at V and 4 bases at J; junction bases unmatched: 2. Germline V gene data show CDR1 as SEHNR and CDR2 as FQNEAQ (reference sequence). Written as DNA, the CDR3 is TGTGCCAGCAGCTGGGACAGGAGCTATGGCTACACCTTC. It translates to CASSWDRSYGYTF.